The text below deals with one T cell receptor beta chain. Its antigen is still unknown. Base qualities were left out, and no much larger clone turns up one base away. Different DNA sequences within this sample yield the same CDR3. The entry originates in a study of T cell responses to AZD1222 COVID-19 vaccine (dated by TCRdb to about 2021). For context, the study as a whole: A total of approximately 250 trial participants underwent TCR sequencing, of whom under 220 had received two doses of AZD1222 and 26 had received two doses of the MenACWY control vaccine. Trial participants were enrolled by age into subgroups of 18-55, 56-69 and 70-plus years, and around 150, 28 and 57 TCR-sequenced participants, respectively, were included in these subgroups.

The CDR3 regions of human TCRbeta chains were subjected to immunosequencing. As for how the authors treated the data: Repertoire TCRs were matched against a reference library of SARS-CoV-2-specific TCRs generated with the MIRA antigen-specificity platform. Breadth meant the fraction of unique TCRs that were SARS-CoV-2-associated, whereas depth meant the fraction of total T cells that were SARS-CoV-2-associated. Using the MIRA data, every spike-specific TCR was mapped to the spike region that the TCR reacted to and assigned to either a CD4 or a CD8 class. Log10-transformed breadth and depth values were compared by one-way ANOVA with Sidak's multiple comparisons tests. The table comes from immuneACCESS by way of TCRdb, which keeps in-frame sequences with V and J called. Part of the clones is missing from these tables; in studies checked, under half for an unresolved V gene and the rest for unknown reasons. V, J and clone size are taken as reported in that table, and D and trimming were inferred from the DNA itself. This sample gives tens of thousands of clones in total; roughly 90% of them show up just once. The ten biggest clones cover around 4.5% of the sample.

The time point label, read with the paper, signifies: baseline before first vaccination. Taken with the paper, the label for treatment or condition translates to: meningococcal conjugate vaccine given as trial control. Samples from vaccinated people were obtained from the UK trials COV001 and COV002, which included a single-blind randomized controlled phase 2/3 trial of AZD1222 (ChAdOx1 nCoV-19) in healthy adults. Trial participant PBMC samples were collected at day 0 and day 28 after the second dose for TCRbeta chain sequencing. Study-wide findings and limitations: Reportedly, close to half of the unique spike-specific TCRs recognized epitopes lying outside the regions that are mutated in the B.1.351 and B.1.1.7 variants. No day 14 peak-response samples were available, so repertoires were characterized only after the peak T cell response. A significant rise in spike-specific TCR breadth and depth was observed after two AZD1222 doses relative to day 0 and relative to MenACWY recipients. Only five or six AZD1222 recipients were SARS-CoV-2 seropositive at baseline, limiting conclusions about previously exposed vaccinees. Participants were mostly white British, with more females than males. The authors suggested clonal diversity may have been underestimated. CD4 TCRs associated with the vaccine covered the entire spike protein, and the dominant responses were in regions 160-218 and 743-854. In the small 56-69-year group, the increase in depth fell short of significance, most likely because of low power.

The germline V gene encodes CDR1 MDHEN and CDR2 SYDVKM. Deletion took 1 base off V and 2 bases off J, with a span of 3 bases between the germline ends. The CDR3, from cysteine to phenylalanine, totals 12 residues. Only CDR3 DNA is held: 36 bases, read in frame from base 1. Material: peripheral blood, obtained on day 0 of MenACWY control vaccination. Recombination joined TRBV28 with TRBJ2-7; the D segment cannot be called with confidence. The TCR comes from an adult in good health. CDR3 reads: CASSLLAYEQYF. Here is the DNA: TGTGCCAGCAGTTTATTAGCCTACGAGCAGTACTTC.